These 19 T cell receptor beta chains originate from one sample sequenced in a study of blood T cells in healthy people across ages. The second PCR ran about 6 to 11 cycles with a sample-barcoded 5' primer and J-beta primers. TCRdb itself ran the 5' RACE reads through MiXCR, one entry per CDR3 protein. This table has over a million distinct CDR3 sequences, roughly 59% appearing once. The sequenced sample consisted of blood. The receptors here all came from a man younger than 30 in good health.

About this clonotype: A junction end diverges from the germline sequence, so it may reflect a read error. This chain connects TRBV4-3 to TRBJ2-3; 10 bases are shared with TRBD2. The CDR3 consists of 19 residues. CDR1 is LGHNA, CDR2 YSLEER, per germline. The CDR3 loop is CASIWPPLSAGGRIDKQYF. CDR3 in DNA: TGCGCCAGTATCTGGCCCCCCCTCTCAGCGGGGGGGCGGATAGATAAGCAGTATTTT.

The chain employs TRBV20-1 and TRBJ1-1, with D possibly TRBD1 on 5 matching bases. In germline, CDR1 is DFQATT, CDR2 SNEGSKA (reference sequence). Trimming removed 0 bases from V and 1 base from J, with 12 bases in between. The CDR3 has 15 amino acids. The CDR3 loop is CSARDLQGENTEAFF. As DNA, the CDR3 is TGCAGTGCTAGAGATCTCCAGGGTGAGAACACTGAAGCTTTCTTT.

The chain is built from TRBV20-1 and TRBJ2-7; D may be TRBD1 (6 bases). V shed 6 bases and J shed 0 bases, with 18 bases lying between them. Germline CDR1 and CDR2: DFQATT and SNEGSKA (reference sequence). The CDR3 is 15 residues long. The CDR3 spells CSAQPGQSLSYEQYF. The CDR3 nucleotides read TGCAGTGCCCAACCTGGACAGTCCCTCTCCTACGAGCAGTACTTC.

This clonotype showed up just a few times. The chain links TRBV12-3 or TRBV12-4 to TRBJ2-7; TRBD1 aligns across 9 bases. The CDR3 has 14 amino acids. Trimming removed 6 bases from V and 3 bases from J; junction bases left unmatched: 6. CDR3 DNA sequence: TGTGCCAGCAGCCGGGACAGGGTTCGCTACGAGCAGTACTTC. It codes for CASSRDRVRYEQYF.

The chain links TRBV5-1 to TRBJ2-5; 9 nucleotides match TRBD1. This CDR3 has 14 amino acids. CDR1 is SGHRS, CDR2 YFSETQ, per germline. V was pared by 4 bases and J by 5 bases, with 6 bases of the junction left unmatched. The CDR3 sequence is CASSGGQGTETQYF. The CDR3 nucleotides read TGCGCCAGCAGCGGGGGACAGGGTACCGAGACCCAGTACTTC.

This clonotype appeared a single time. The rearrangement links TRBV5-1 to TRBJ2-2; 8 bases match TRBD1. The germline V gene encodes CDR1 SGHRS and CDR2 YFSETQ. This CDR3 has 17 amino acids. V trimming: 1 base; J trimming: 4 bases; junction bases outside the gene matches: 9. Here the CDR3 reads CASSLYPRTGSTGELFF. The CDR3 nucleotides are TGCGCCAGCAGCTTGTATCCTCGGACAGGGTCCACCGGGGAGCTGTTTTTT.

The chain is built from TRBV5-6 and TRBJ1-3, with no clear D. The CDR3 has 14 residues. Trimming pared 4 bases from V and 2 bases from J, leaving 10 bases between. Germline V gives CDR1 SGHDT, CDR2 YYEEEE. Here the CDR3 DNA reads TGTGCCAGCAGCGGGGTGGAGACTGGAAACACCATATATTTT. Encoded protein: CASSGVETGNTIYF.

The CDR3 here is CASSQAAATNEKLFF. The CDR3 coding sequence is TGCGCCAGCAGCCAAGCGGCAGCAACTAATGAAAAACTGTTTTTT. This chain links TRBV4-3 with TRBJ1-4; D ambiguous. The CDR3 is 15 amino acids. Germline V gene sequence: CDR1 LGHNA, CDR2 YSLEER. V shed 1 base and J shed 0 bases, with 6 bases lying between them.

The chain links TRBV12-3 or TRBV12-4 to TRBJ2-7; weak D call: TRBD2 (6 bases). There are 11 residues in the CDR3. The V end was cut by 11 bases, the J end by 9 bases, with 17 bases between. CDR3 nucleotides: TGTGCCGGCATCCGTTCGGGGGTGCAGTACTTC. Amino acid sequence: CAGIRSGVQYF.

V is TRBV20-1 and J is TRBJ2-7; 8 nucleotides line up with TRBD1. Per germline, CDR1 DFQATT and CDR2 SNEGSKA (reference sequence). V lost 6 bases to trimming and J lost 5 bases; unmatched junction nucleotides: 18. This CDR3 is built from 16 residues. DNA for the CDR3: TGCAGTGCAATACTCAGGACAGGGACTGTATCCAACGAGCAGTACTTC. This gives the protein CSAILRTGTVSNEQYF.

The chain has TRBV10-3 and TRBJ1-3; possibly TRBD1 for D (5 bases). Trimming left V 0 bases short and J 4 bases short, with 13 bases between. There are 16 residues in the CDR3. Per the germline V gene, CDR1 is ENHRY and CDR2 is SYGVKD. The CDR3 spells CAISESREGPGNTIYF. The CDR3 DNA reads TGTGCCATCAGTGAGTCCAGGGAGGGGCCAGGAAACACCATATATTTT.

The chain links TRBV20-1 to TRBJ1-1; D perhaps matches TRBD1 (5 bases). Germline CDR1 reads DFQATT; CDR2 reads SNEGSKA (reference sequence). The CDR3 contains 15 residues. With 6 bases removed from V and 3 bases from J, the gap between germline ends came to 20 bases. The CDR3 bases are TGCAGTGCGGTAGAGAGGGGCGATGGGTACACTGAAGCTTTCTTT. Protein sequence: CSAVERGDGYTEAFF.

This clonotype was found once. This sequence joins TRBV12-3 or TRBV12-4 and TRBJ2-1; 8 bases map to TRBD2. V gave up 6 bases and J gave up 9 bases; unmatched junction bases: 7. The CDR3 length is 13 residues. CDR3 DNA: TGTGCCAGCAGACTGACTAGCGTGGGTGAGCAGTTCTTC. Translating gives CASRLTSVGEQFF.

This clonotype was found a few times. This chain links TRBV5-1 with TRBJ1-2; D is unresolved. CDR1 is SGHRS, CDR2 YFSETQ, per germline. Trimming left V 0 bases short and J 5 bases short, with 8 bases between. The CDR3 spans 13 residues. The CDR3 reads CASSLGLQYGYTF. CDR3 coding DNA: TGCGCCAGCAGCTTGGGGCTACAGTATGGCTACACCTTC.

The chain is built from TRBV15 and TRBJ1-1, with D uncertain. CDR1 is LNHNV and CDR2 is YYDKDF in the germline V gene (reference sequence). Between the trimmed V and J ends, which lost 1 base and 1 base, there was a span of 7 bases. The CDR3 totals 14 residues. For the CDR3, the DNA is TGTGCCACCAGCAGAGTGTCCGGGAACACTGAAGCTTTCTTT. Protein product: CATSRVSGNTEAFF.

The rearrangement joins TRBV11-2 to TRBJ2-3, with TRBD2 matching 13 bases. The CDR3 contains 19 residues. The germline V gene encodes CDR1 SGHAT and CDR2 FQNNGV. After removal of 3 bases from V and 0 bases from J, the junction contained 9 bases not matched to a gene. The CDR3: CASSFRTSGSGISTDTQYF. DNA of the CDR3: TGTGCCAGCAGCTTTAGGACTAGCGGGAGTGGGATTAGCACAGATACGCAGTATTTT.

This clonotype was counted between two and nine times. J is TRBJ2-3 and V is TRBV11-2; a weak D match, TRBD2 (7 bases). V lost 6 bases and J 0 bases, leaving 16 bases between the germline ends. The length of the CDR3 is 16 residues. Looked up from germline, CDR1 is SGHAT and CDR2 is FQNNGV. In DNA, the CDR3 is TGTGCCAGCAGGGACTTCGGGGGGCGGAGCACAGATACGCAGTATTTT. This codes for CASRDFGGRSTDTQYF. Complete variable domain (other parts from reference TRBV11-2 and TRBJ2-3): EAGVAQSPRYKIIEKRQSVAFWCNPISGHATLYWYQQILGQGPKLLIQFQNNGVVDDSQLPKDRFSAERLKGVDSTLKIQPAKLEDSAVYLCASRDFGGRSTDTQYFGPGTRLTVL.

This chain uses TRBV4-1 with TRBJ2-5; D is possibly TRBD1 (6 bases). The assigned J gene may be wrong: the sequence end matches TRBJ2-1 better. The CDR3 sequence is 13 residues long. The germline V gene has CDR1 MGHRA and CDR2 YSYEKL. CDR3 sequence: CASSHEGGETQFF. The DNA for the CDR3 is TGCGCCAGCAGCCATGAAGGGGGAGAGACCCAGTTCTTC.

The rearrangement uses TRBV29-1 and TRBJ2-1; 8 bases fit TRBD1. The CDR3 is made up of 15 amino acids. J gave up 0 bases and V 4 bases, and 5 bases lay outside the gene matches. CDR1 SQVTM and CDR2 ANQGSEA come from the germline V gene. The CDR3 coding sequence is TGCAGCGTTGCCCCGGGACAGGTCTCCTACAATGAGCAGTTCTTC. Translating gives CSVAPGQVSYNEQFF.